One sample yielded the 21 T cell receptor beta chains listed below, sequenced in a study of CD8 T cells in ankylosing spondylitis. Study results and caveats: What appeared characteristic of ankylosing spondylitis blood was a TCR beta motif of eight highly homologous variants.

Antigen specificity for these receptors is unknown. TCRdb re-analysed the 5' RACE reads in MiXCR, keeping a single row per CDR3 protein. The table lists 700,000 to 1,000,000 distinct CDR3 sequences, about 11% of them singletons, with roughly 0.51% in the top ten. Sequenced material: blood, either unsorted or a sorted T cell fraction (not recorded which). These receptors came from a male donor with ankylosing spondylitis.

The table lists this clonotype with a few counts. The rearrangement links TRBV7-2 to TRBJ1-2; maybe TRBD1 (6 bases). Trimming removed 8 bases at V and 1 base at J, with 17 bases between. There are 15 residues in the CDR3. CDR1 SGHTA and CDR2 FQGNSA come from the germline V gene. The CDR3 is CASARQTGDNYGYTF. The CDR3 nucleotides read TGTGCCAGCGCACGCCAGACAGGAGATAACTATGGCTACACCTTC.

This clonotype was counted between two and nine times. The genes are TRBV6-1 and TRBJ1-2; the match to TRBD1 covers 7 bases. Trimming at V came to 5 bases and at J to 4 bases, leaving 13 bases not matched to a gene. Germline V gives CDR1 MNHNS, CDR2 SASEGT. This CDR3 contains 16 residues. DNA of the CDR3: TGTGCCAGCAGTAGCTATCCGAGACAGGGTACCTATGGCTACACCTTC. As protein: CASSSYPRQGTYGYTF.

This clonotype has a count of ten or more. The rearrangement links TRBV20-1 to TRBJ2-1, with 8 nucleotides matching TRBD2. The junction had 6 bases not matched to a gene; V was cut back by 7 bases and J by 4 bases. The CDR3 is made up of 13 amino acids. CDR1 is DFQATT and CDR2 is SNEGSKA in the germline V gene (reference sequence). The CDR3 nucleotides are TGCAGTGTGTCCGGGAGGGTGTACAATGAGCAGTTCTTC. It translates to CSVSGRVYNEQFF.

This clonotype was seen only a few times. This chain links TRBV2 with TRBJ2-2; D gene uncertain. Germline lookup yields CDR1 SNHLY and CDR2 FYNNEI. The V gene lost 8 bases and the J gene lost 3 bases, with 7 bases spanning the gap. CDR3 length: 12 residues. The CDR3 nucleotides are TGTGCCAGCTCTACGGACACCGGGGAGCTGTTTTTT. This encodes CASSTDTGELFF.

This clonotype was seen only a few times. The V gene is TRBV4-3, the J gene TRBJ2-1; 9 bases line up with TRBD2. Germline values: CDR1 LGHNA, CDR2 YSLEER. CDR3 size: 16 residues. The V segment lost 2 bases and the J segment 7 bases; nucleotides outside the gene matches: 9. The CDR3 loop reads CASSQMALAGTNEQFF. DNA for the CDR3: TGCGCCAGCAGCCAAATGGCGCTAGCGGGGACTAATGAGCAGTTCTTC.

This clonotype was counted a few times. V is TRBV28 and J is TRBJ1-2, with 9 bases that match TRBD1. The CDR3 length is 14 residues. Losses at the gene ends were 3 bases for V and 7 bases for J; bases not matched to a gene: 6. Looked up from germline, CDR1 is MDHEN and CDR2 is SYDVKM. The DNA for the CDR3 is TGTGCCAGCAGTTTGACAGGGGGAGTAGGTGGCTACACCTTC. This translates into CASSLTGGVGGYTF.

This clonotype showed up just a few times. The chain combines TRBV7-9 with TRBJ2-1; TRBD2 might be the D (5 bases). The CDR3 totals 15 residues. The ends were cut back, 3 bases at V and 8 bases at J, with 17 bases in the middle. CDR1 SEHNR and CDR2 FQNEAQ come from the germline V gene (reference sequence). The CDR3 DNA follows: TGTGCCAGCAGCTTCGTTACGTGGCTAGCCCATGAGCAGTTCTTC. Translation: CASSFVTWLAHEQFF. Full variable domain (outside the CDR3, taken from reference TRBV7-9 and TRBJ2-1): DTGVSQNPRHKITKRGQNVTFRCDPISEHNRLYWYRQTLGQGPEFLTYFQNEAQLEKSRLLSDRFSAERPKGSFSTLEIQRTEQGDSAMYLCASSFVTWLAHEQFFGPGTRLTVL.

This clonotype occurred many times. V is TRBV6-5 and J is TRBJ1-5; 8 nucleotides match TRBD1. Germline loops: CDR1 MNHEY, CDR2 SVGAGI. CDR3 length equals 16 residues. V shed 4 bases and J 4 bases; nucleotides not matched to a gene: 9. CDR3 sequence reads: CASSSTGQGRNQPQHF. CDR3 bases: TGTGCCAGCAGTTCAACCGGACAGGGTCGGAATCAGCCCCAGCATTTT.

This chain connects TRBV5-1 to TRBJ2-1; D may match TRBD1 or TRBD2 (5 bases each). From germline, CDR1 is SGHRS and CDR2 YFSETQ. CDR3 length equals 14 residues. The V and J ends lost 1 base and 7 bases respectively, with 12 bases between them. This chain's CDR3 is CASSLPGPGNEQFF. The CDR3 nucleotides are TGCGCCAGCAGCTTGCCGGGACCGGGGAATGAGCAGTTCTTC.

This clonotype occurred many times. The chain combines TRBV10-3 with TRBJ2-1; 14 positions match TRBD2. After removal of 2 bases from V and 5 bases from J, the junction contained 2 bases not matched to a gene. The germline V gene has CDR1 ENHRY and CDR2 SYGVKD. The CDR3 spans 16 residues. The CDR3 nucleotides are TGTGCCATCAGTGAGCTGACTAGCGGGAGGGACAATGAGCAGTTCTTC. It specifies CAISELTSGRDNEQFF.

There are a few counts of this clonotype. The V and J genes are TRBV6-5 and TRBJ2-5; 7 nucleotides line up with TRBD1. The CDR3 covers 14 residues. The V and J ends lost 4 bases and 2 bases, in that order; junction bases with no gene match: 4. CDR1 and CDR2 from the germline V gene are MNHEY and SVGAGI. CDR3 nucleotide sequence: TGTGCCAGCAGTTGGGACAGCCTACAAGAGACCCAGTACTTC. This codes for CASSWDSLQETQYF.

This clonotype was detected a few times. The rearrangement joins TRBV20-1 to TRBJ2-1; D may be TRBD1 or TRBD2 (6 bases each). This CDR3 has 14 residues. Trimming removed 3 bases from V and 1 base from J, with 10 bases in between. CDR1 DFQATT and CDR2 SNEGSKA come from the germline V gene (reference sequence). CDR3 loop: CSARKGGSYNEQFF. CDR3 bases: TGCAGTGCTAGGAAAGGGGGGTCCTACAATGAGCAGTTCTTC.

Comments on this clonotype: One base away lies a much larger clone, so this may be a sequencing read error. CDR3 nucleotide sequence: TGCGCCAGCAGCTTTGCGAAGGGACCTAAGAACACTCAAGCTTTCTTT. This encodes CASSFAKGPKNTQAFF. This chain joins TRBV5-1 and TRBJ1-1, with a tentative D call TRBD1 (5 bases). This CDR3 has 16 amino acids. The germline gives CDR1 SGHRS, CDR2 YFSETQ.

This clonotype was detected only a few times. The rearrangement links TRBV28 to TRBJ1-1; D uncertain. Germline V gene sequence: CDR1 MDHEN, CDR2 SYDVKM. Between the trimmed V and J ends, which lost 3 bases and 7 bases, there was a span of 6 bases. CDR3 length: 11 amino acids. The CDR3 DNA is TGTGCCAGCAGTTTCACGGGTGAAGCTTTCTTT. This sequence encodes CASSFTGEAFF.

CDR3 amino acids: CASSRPPASTDTQYF. The CDR3, as DNA: TGTGCCAGCAGCCGGCCCCCGGCTAGCACAGATACGCAGTATTTT. V usage is TRBV27 and J usage is TRBJ2-3, with D unresolved. With 6 bases removed from V and 0 bases from J, the gap between germline ends came to 13 bases. Germline CDR1 and CDR2: MNHEY and SMNVEV (reference sequence). The CDR3 extends over 15 amino acids.

This clonotype was recorded a few times. V gene TRBV20-1 combines with J gene TRBJ2-2, with 7 bases matching TRBD1. The V segment lost 5 bases and the J segment 0 bases; nucleotides outside the gene matches: 9. Per the germline V gene, CDR1 is DFQATT and CDR2 is SNEGSKA (reference sequence). CDR3 length: 16 amino acids. The CDR3 nucleotides are TGCAGTGCTCGAAAATCCGGGACAGCGAACACCGGGGAGCTGTTTTTT. This encodes CSARKSGTANTGELFF.

This clonotype was observed a few times. The chain joins TRBV5-1 to TRBJ2-7; no clear D. The CDR3 runs to 15 residues. Trimming took off 4 bases at V and 5 bases at J, with 19 bases between the two ends. CDR1 and CDR2 (germline): SGHRS, YFSETQ. The CDR3 loop is CASSSGYLGRDEQYF. CDR3 coding DNA: TGCGCCAGCAGCAGTGGGTATTTGGGCCGGGACGAGCAGTACTTC.

This clonotype was counted ten times or more. CDR3 protein: CASSFAGANGNTIYF. Here the CDR3 DNA reads TGCGCCAGCAGCTTCGCCGGGGCGAACGGAAACACCATATATTTT. The chain links TRBV5-1 to TRBJ1-3, with a possible D match to TRBD1 (5 bases). Looked up from germline, CDR1 is SGHRS and CDR2 is YFSETQ. Trimming took 2 bases from V and 4 from J, leaving 13 bases between them. The CDR3 has 15 residues.

The genes are TRBV5-1 and TRBJ2-3, with 9 bases matching TRBD2. The V gene's germline CDR1 is SGHRS and CDR2 YFSETQ. CDR3 length: 16 amino acids. With V trimmed by 4 bases and J by 0 bases, 6 bases remained unmatched. CDR3 sequence: CASSRLAVASTDTQYF. CDR3 bases: TGCGCCAGCAGCCGACTAGCGGTGGCGAGCACAGATACGCAGTATTTT. Using reference TRBV5-1 and TRBJ2-3 for the parts outside the CDR3, the full variable domain is KAGVTQTPRYLIKTRGQQVTLSCSPISGHRSVSWYQQTPGQGLQFLFEYFSETQRNKGNFPGRFSGRQFSNSRSEMNVSTLELGDSALYLCASSRLAVASTDTQYFGPGTRLTVL.

This clonotype was recorded many times. The chain is built from TRBV4-2 and TRBJ2-7; D ambiguous. The CDR3 loop spans 14 amino acids. Germline lookup yields CDR1 LGHNA and CDR2 YNFKEQ. Trimming shortened V by 0 bases and J by 6 bases, and 12 bases separated the two germline ends. The CDR3 bases are TGTGCCAGCAGCCAAGATAACGGTTGCTGCGAGCAGTACTTC. Its protein product is CASSQDNGCCEQYF.

The chain employs TRBV7-9 and TRBJ2-3; D is perhaps TRBD2 (6 bases). Looked up from germline, CDR1 is SEHNR and CDR2 is FQNEAQ (reference sequence). Trimming removed 8 bases from V and 4 bases from J, with 13 bases in between. This CDR3 contains 13 residues. DNA of the CDR3: TGTGCCAGCCGTCTACTAGCAGCAGATACGCAGTATTTT. Encoded protein: CASRLLAADTQYF.